This is a list of T cell receptor beta chains from one sample in a study of CD8+ T cells in alopecia areata. Only in-frame clones appear in the TCRdb table, and some are missing; sequencing was by immunoSEQ multiplex PCR. The data hold about 180,000 clones, with over 55% observed a single time. Here the sequenced sample was CD4+ T cells sorted from blood, taken at week 0. All receptors derive from a human donor with alopecia areata. CDR3s include the opening cysteine and the closing phenylalanine or tryptophan. The order of the fields is clone size, D gene, V gene, J gene, CDR3 DNA, CDR3 protein. A D gene is named only where the DNA matches it firmly. Only part of the rows carry a size: once, few, many, or a class if the clone is expanded.

.	.	TRBV7-2	TRBJ2-5	TGTGCCAGCAGCTCCGGGCGGTCGGAGACCCAGTACTTC	CASSSGRSETQYF
.	TRBD1	TRBV4-3	TRBJ2-7	TGCGCCAGCAGCCCAGACCCGGGACAGGGGATTAGCGAGCAGTACTTC	CASSPDPGQGISEQYF
.	.	TRBV15	TRBJ2-5	TGTGCCACCAGCAGAGCCTCAGGAGGAGAGACCCAGTACTTC	CATSRASGGETQYF
once	.	TRBV18	TRBJ2-5	TGTGCCAGCTCACCACCGAAGGAAGCACGGAAACAAGAGACCCAGTACTTC	CASSPPKEARKQETQYF
.	.	TRBV30	TRBJ2-6	TGTGCCTGGAGTGTACCCCGTGGGTCTGGGGCCAACGTCCTGACTTTC	CAWSVPRGSGANVLTF
.	TRBD1	TRBV30	TRBJ2-3	TGTGCCCTACAATACAGGGGCGGCACAGATACGCAGTATTTT	CALQYRGGTDTQYF
.	TRBD1	TRBV5-4	TRBJ2-7	TGTGCCAGCAGCTTGGGGACAGGATCCTCCTACGAGCAGTACTTC	CASSLGTGSSYEQYF
.	TRBD1	TRBV30	TRBJ1-6	TGTGCCTGGGACAGGGGGGATAATTCACCCCTCCACTTT	CAWDRGDNSPLHF
.	TRBD2	TRBV29-1	TRBJ2-5	TGCAGCGTTCGTGCGGGGGGGGTGGAGACCCAGTACTTC	CSVRAGGVETQYF
.	.	TRBV30	TRBJ1-4	TGTGCCTGGAGTGTACACAGGGAGCTTGAAAAACTGTTTTTT	CAWSVHRELEKLFF
.	.	TRBV5-1	TRBJ1-5	TGCGCCAGCAGCTTGAACACGGATCAGCCCCAGCATTTT	CASSLNTDQPQHF
.	.	TRBV29-1	TRBJ1-1	TGCAGCGTTCATCCCCAGGGAGTCACTGAAGCTTTCTTT	CSVHPQGVTEAFF
few	.	TRBV10-3	TRBJ2-7	TGTGCCATCAGCAAATTACAGAGGGTAGGGACCAACAAACCCGGCGAGCAGTACTTC	CAISKLQRVGTNKPGEQYF
.	.	TRBV5-1	TRBJ2-7	TGCGCCAGCAGCCAGAGACCGGGATACGAGCAGTACTTC	CASSQRPGYEQYF
few	.	TRBV29-1	TRBJ1-1	TGCAGCTTGACACATAACACTGAAGCTTTCTTT	CSLTHNTEAFF
.	.	TRBV29-1	TRBJ2-1	TGCAGCGTCCTCGGGGGCGGGCTCAATGAGCAGTTCTTC	CSVLGGGLNEQFF
many	.	TRBV29-1	TRBJ2-6	TGCAGCGTTACGAGGGGAACTGGGGCCAACGTCCTGACTTTC	CSVTRGTGANVLTF
few	.	TRBV7-2	TRBJ2-7	TGTGCCAGCAGCTTAGGGGGCCAGGGGACCGAGCAGTACTTC	CASSLGGQGTEQYF
.	TRBD1	TRBV4-3	TRBJ1-6	TGCGCCAGCAGCCAAGAAGACAGGGGACCCTCACCCCTCCACTTT	CASSQEDRGPSPLHF
.	.	TRBV29-1	TRBJ1-1	TGCAGCGTTGAGGGGCAGGGGAACACTGAAGCTTTCTTT	CSVEGQGNTEAFF
.	.	TRBV2	TRBJ1-1	TGTGCCAGCAGTGAGTACGGGGTCGAAGCTTTCTTT	CASSEYGVEAFF
once	.	TRBV6-5	TRBJ1-1	TGTGCCAGCAGTCGGGGCGCCACTGAAGCTTTCTTT	CASSRGATEAFF
.	.	TRBV2	TRBJ2-6	TGTGCCAGCAGTGTGGAGTCTGGGGCCAACGTCCTGACTTTC	CASSVESGANVLTF
few	TRBD1	TRBV14	TRBJ2-7	TGTGCCAGCAGCCGGGTATCCGGGACAGGGGTCTACGAGCAGTACTTC	CASSRVSGTGVYEQYF
.	.	TRBV14	TRBJ1-2	TGTGCCAGCAGCCAAGACACCTTCTATGGCTACACCTTC	CASSQDTFYGYTF
.	.	TRBV29-1	TRBJ1-1	TGCAGCGTTGTCTCCGGGCAAGGATCCACTGAAGCTTTCTTT	CSVVSGQGSTEAFF
few	TRBD2	TRBV2	TRBJ2-7	TGTGCCAGCAACGAAGGGCTAGCGGGGGAGTACGAGCAGTACTTC	CASNEGLAGEYEQYF
few	.	TRBV30	TRBJ1-1	TGTGCCTGGAGTGTGAAGAACACTGAAGCTTTCTTT	CAWSVKNTEAFF
few	TRBD2	TRBV30	TRBJ2-1	TGTGCCTGGAGCCTAGCGGGGGGCTCCTACAATGAGCAGTTCTTC	CAWSLAGGSYNEQFF
.	.	TRBV11-2	TRBJ2-2	TGTGCCAGCAGCTTAAATACCAACACCGGGGAGCTGTTTTTT	CASSLNTNTGELFF
.	.	TRBV27	TRBJ1-1	TGTGCCAGCAGCCTAGGGTGGGGCAGGCAGAACACTGAAGCTTTCTTT	CASSLGWGRQNTEAFF
.	TRBD1	TRBV28	TRBJ2-3	TGTGCCAGCAGTACCCTTCCGGACAGGACGTGGCCCACAGATACGCAGTATTTT	CASSTLPDRTWPTDTQYF
few	.	TRBV6-1	TRBJ1-3	TGTGCCAGCAGTGAGGAGGGTAGAGGAAACACCATATATTTT	CASSEEGRGNTIYF
.	.	TRBV30	TRBJ2-7	TGTGCCTGGGGCAGGGTTTTCTACGAGCAGTACTTC	CAWGRVFYEQYF
.	.	TRBV10-3	TRBJ1-2	TGTGCCGCACCGGGATACCCTTATGGCTACACCTTC	CAAPGYPYGYTF
.	.	TRBV30	TRBJ1-5	TGTGCCTGGACCAAGGGGAGCAATCAGCCCCAGCATTTT	CAWTKGSNQPQHF
.	TRBD1	TRBV6-1	TRBJ1-1	TGTGCCAGCAGAGAAACCGGGACAGGGGAAGCTTTCTTT	CASRETGTGEAFF
.	.	TRBV27	TRBJ1-5	TGTGCCAGCAGTCCCTTAATCGCTGAGCCCCAGCATTTT	CASSPLIAEPQHF
.	.	TRBV7-2	TRBJ2-3	TGTGCCAGCAGCCCGTGGGGGATTAGCGACACAGATACGCAGTATTTT	CASSPWGISDTDTQYF
.	TRBD2	TRBV7-3	TRBJ2-5	TGTGCCAGCAGCCAGGGACTAGCGGGTTCAGAGACCCAGTACTTC	CASSQGLAGSETQYF